These T cell receptor beta chains were read from a single sample in a study of cytomegalovirus exposure and HLA in healthy donors. The method was immunoSEQ multiplex PCR; TCRdb's version includes in-frame clones alone and lacks a portion of them. The table lists around 130,000 clones, roughly 70% of them singletons. The specimen was PBMCs. The receptor source for this set is a woman aged 40 to 50 in good health and CMV-seropositive. Both conserved end residues are part of each CDR3. Fields, in order: V gene, D gene, J gene, clone size, CDR3 DNA, CDR3 protein. The D gene is left open where the match is weak. A clone size is listed for some rows: how often the clone was seen (once, few, many), or a class if it is expanded.

v_call: TRBV5-1; d_call: TRBD1; j_call: TRBJ2-7; clone_size: NA; cdr3_nt: TGCGCCAGCAGCTTGGCAGGGGGCAACGAGCAGTACTTC; cdr3_aa: CASSLAGGNEQYF
v_call: TRBV2; d_call: TRBD2; j_call: TRBJ2-3; clone_size: NA; cdr3_nt: TGTGCCAGCAGGGACGGACTAGCGGGAGTCACAGATACGCAGTATTTT; cdr3_aa: CASRDGLAGVTDTQYF
v_call: TRBV9; d_call: TRBD2; j_call: TRBJ2-1; clone_size: NA; cdr3_nt: TGTGCCAGCAGCGTAGTAGCGGGAGGGGGTAATGAGCAGTTCTTC; cdr3_aa: CASSVVAGGGNEQFF
v_call: TRBV30; d_call: TRBD2; j_call: TRBJ2-5; clone_size: few; cdr3_nt: TGTGCCTGGACCGCTAGCGGAGAGACCCAGTACTTC; cdr3_aa: CAWTASGETQYF
v_call: TRBV19; d_call: TRBD2; j_call: TRBJ2-1; clone_size: NA; cdr3_nt: TGTGCCAGTACCATCGTGGGGACTAGCGCGACCACTCCCTACAATGAGCAGTTCTTC; cdr3_aa: CASTIVGTSATTPYNEQFF
v_call: TRBV7-6; d_call: TRBD2; j_call: TRBJ2-2; clone_size: NA; cdr3_nt: TGTGCCAGCAGCCGAGAACTAGCGGGATTCGGGGAGCTGTTTTTT; cdr3_aa: CASSRELAGFGELFF
v_call: TRBV7-8; d_call: TRBD2; j_call: TRBJ2-1; clone_size: once; cdr3_nt: TGTGCCAGCAGCTTAGCGCGTATAGGACTAGAATTTAGTGAGCAGTTCTTC; cdr3_aa: CASSLARIGLEFSEQFF
v_call: TRBV1; d_call: NA; j_call: TRBJ2-2; clone_size: NA; cdr3_nt: TGCACCAGCAGCCTGCGGGACAGGGCGTTGTCCGGGGAGCTGTTTTTT; cdr3_aa: CTSSLRDRALSGELFF
v_call: TRBV13; d_call: NA; j_call: TRBJ2-7; clone_size: NA; cdr3_nt: TGTGCCAGCAGCTCGGACGGAGGCTACGAGCAGTACTTC; cdr3_aa: CASSSDGGYEQYF
v_call: TRBV7-3; d_call: TRBD2; j_call: TRBJ2-5; clone_size: once; cdr3_nt: TGTGCCAGCAGCTTTAGCGGGAGGCCCTCGTCCCAGTACTTC; cdr3_aa: CASSFSGRPSSQYF
v_call: TRBV29-1; d_call: NA; j_call: TRBJ1-2; clone_size: NA; cdr3_nt: TGCAGCGTTGGGCCTTTACCCCGCCTCTATGGCTACACCTTC; cdr3_aa: CSVGPLPRLYGYTF
v_call: TRBV5-4; d_call: TRBD2; j_call: TRBJ2-5; clone_size: once; cdr3_nt: TGTGCCAGCAGCTTCGTTGGCGGGGGGGCCGAAGAGACCCAGTACTTC; cdr3_aa: CASSFVGGGAEETQYF
v_call: TRBV7-2; d_call: TRBD2; j_call: TRBJ2-3; clone_size: NA; cdr3_nt: TGTGCCAGCAGCATTTGGACTAGCCGGACAGATACGCAGTATTTT; cdr3_aa: CASSIWTSRTDTQYF
v_call: TRBV5-8; d_call: TRBD2; j_call: TRBJ2-7; clone_size: NA; cdr3_nt: TGTGCCAGCAGCCGAAGGGAGCGGGAGCTCTACGAGCAGTACTTC; cdr3_aa: CASSRRERELYEQYF
v_call: TRBV27; d_call: TRBD1; j_call: TRBJ1-1; clone_size: NA; cdr3_nt: TGTGCCAGCAAGGGACAGGGGAGCCCTGAAGCTTTCTTT; cdr3_aa: CASKGQGSPEAFF
v_call: TRBV7-9; d_call: TRBD1; j_call: TRBJ1-3; clone_size: NA; cdr3_nt: TGTGCCAGCAGCCTTCGGACAGGCAGCTCTGGAAACACCATATATTTT; cdr3_aa: CASSLRTGSSGNTIYF
v_call: TRBV5-1; d_call: NA; j_call: TRBJ1-3; clone_size: NA; cdr3_nt: TGCGCCAGCAGCTTGTTAGGTCCTGGAGACACCATATATTTT; cdr3_aa: CASSLLGPGDTIYF
v_call: TRBV30; d_call: NA; j_call: TRBJ2-5; clone_size: NA; cdr3_nt: TGTGCCTGGAGTGTAGGGCAGGGATGGATAGAGACCCAGTACTTC; cdr3_aa: CAWSVGQGWIETQYF
v_call: TRBV6-5; d_call: TRBD1; j_call: TRBJ1-2; clone_size: NA; cdr3_nt: TGTGCCAGCAGTTACGGGACAGACTATGGCTACACCTTC; cdr3_aa: CASSYGTDYGYTF
v_call: TRBV6-5; d_call: TRBD1; j_call: TRBJ1-2; clone_size: NA; cdr3_nt: TGTGCCAGCAGGACCTCCACAGGGGCCGGTGGCTACACCTTC; cdr3_aa: CASRTSTGAGGYTF
v_call: TRBV5-4; d_call: NA; j_call: TRBJ2-3; clone_size: NA; cdr3_nt: TGTGCCAGCAGCCCCGGGACTCTGAGGGCGGATACGCAGTATTTT; cdr3_aa: CASSPGTLRADTQYF
v_call: TRBV5-8; d_call: TRBD1; j_call: TRBJ1-5; clone_size: NA; cdr3_nt: TGTGCCAGCAGCGGCGGACAGGGGACCAATCAGCCCCAGCATTTT; cdr3_aa: CASSGGQGTNQPQHF
v_call: TRBV5-1; d_call: TRBD1; j_call: TRBJ1-4; clone_size: NA; cdr3_nt: TGCGCCAGCAGCGAACGGACAGGGGATGGTGAAAAACTGTTTTTT; cdr3_aa: CASSERTGDGEKLFF
v_call: TRBV7-9; d_call: TRBD1; j_call: TRBJ1-1; clone_size: NA; cdr3_nt: TGTGCCAGCAGCCCCGACAGGGGTTTTACTGAAGCTTTCTTT; cdr3_aa: CASSPDRGFTEAFF
v_call: TRBV5-1; d_call: NA; j_call: TRBJ1-1; clone_size: NA; cdr3_nt: TGCGCCAGCAGCTTGACCGGACGCAACAGGGACACTGAAGCTTTCTTT; cdr3_aa: CASSLTGRNRDTEAFF